This T cell receptor beta chain was sequenced during a study of shared clonotypes between healthy human individuals. About the study: There were three CD4 naive, three CD4 memory, two CD8 naive and one CD8 memory plates per donor. Findings of the study overall: Memory subsets generally showed lower estimated richness than naive subsets.

Here immunoSEQ multiplex PCR was the method, and the copy in TCRdb shows in-frame clones only, minus some. The sample lists 550,000 to 800,000 clones, 90% occurring once. As to this clone: The antigen is not known.

V dropped 6 bases and J dropped 7; count of bases not matched to a gene: 11. This CDR3 spans 15 amino acids. CDR1 and CDR2 (germline): MGHDK, SYGVNS. Sample: memory CD8+ T cells from PBMCs. Subset defined: CD45RO+ cells pooled with CCR7-negative TemRA cells. This chain connects TRBV25-1 to TRBJ1-5, with 8 nucleotides matching TRBD1. This clonotype originated in a man between 18 and 35 years old in good health. Some clones in this sample may be carry-over from other donors' samples. This CDR3 reads CASRRTGMECQPQHF. As DNA, the CDR3 is TGTGCCAGCAGACGGACAGGGATGGAATGCCAGCCCCAGCATTTT.